The 30 T cell receptor beta chains below all came from one sample that was sequenced in a study of OX40 agonist ivuxolimab in advanced cancers. The protocol was immunoSEQ multiplex PCR, while the TCRdb copy is restricted to in-frame clones and leaves out a portion. The sample shows over 20,000 clones, about four fifths of them seen only once. The sample was CD4+ or CD8+ T cells sorted from blood, taken in a trial of the OX40 agonist ivuxolimab. The receptors were gathered from an adult with an advanced solid tumor such as melanoma, head and neck, liver or kidney cancer.

About this clone itself: A read error is possible here, since a much larger clone lies one base away. The rearrangement links TRBV19 to TRBJ1-5, with no clear D. CDR3 size: 15 residues. Trimming shortened V by 4 bases and J by 4 bases, and 14 bases separated the two germline ends. Germline assignment: CDR1 LNHDA and CDR2 SQIVND (reference sequence). CDR3: CASSTGLRGNQPQHF. The CDR3, as DNA: TGTGCCAGTAGTACAGGATTGCGAGGAAATCAGCCCCAGCATTTT.

This chain joins TRBV6-5 and TRBJ1-6; D remains ambiguous. The V gene lost 2 bases and the J gene lost 0 bases, with 5 bases spanning the gap. The CDR3 has 15 amino acids. CDR1 MNHEY and CDR2 SVGAGI come from the germline V gene. The CDR3 sequence: CASSYESSYNSPLHF. CDR3 bases: TGTGCCAGCAGTTACGAGAGCTCCTATAATTCACCCCTCCACTTT.

V is TRBV9 and J is TRBJ1-2; no clear D gene. Trimming removed 0 bases from V and 8 bases from J, with 8 bases in between. The CDR3 runs 12 residues. Germline V gene data show CDR1 as SGDLS and CDR2 as YYNGEE. The CDR3 DNA sequence: TGTGCCAGCAGCGTAGGAGGGAACGGCTACACCTTC. Encoded protein: CASSVGGNGYTF.

The chain links TRBV27 to TRBJ2-1; 13 bases line up with TRBD2. The J segment lost 9 bases and the V segment lost 6 bases, leaving 5 bases of the junction unmatched. The CDR3 spans 14 residues. CDR1 is MNHEY, CDR2 SMNVEV, per germline (reference sequence). CDR3 sequence reads: CASSSGLAGPEQFF. CDR3 nucleotide sequence: TGTGCCAGCAGCTCGGGACTAGCGGGGCCTGAGCAGTTCTTC.

The chain couples TRBV5-1 to TRBJ2-7; the match to TRBD1 covers 8 bases. CDR1 is SGHRS and CDR2 is YFSETQ in the germline V gene. Trimming removed 0 bases from V and 4 bases from J; junction bases left unmatched: 3. The CDR3 length is 14 residues. The CDR3 DNA follows: TGCGCCAGCAGCTTGGGGACAGGGACGTACGAGCAGTACTTC. Translating it yields CASSLGTGTYEQYF.

The chain links TRBV7-8 to TRBJ2-6; D is undetermined. Trimming pared 1 base from V and 0 bases from J, leaving 13 bases between. CDR3 length equals 18 residues. CDR1 and CDR2 from the germline V gene are SGHVS and FQNEAQ. In nucleotides, the CDR3 is TGTGCCAGCAGCTTAGTTTCCTGGGCGGCCTCTGGGGCCAACGTCCTGACTTTC. Protein product: CASSLVSWAASGANVLTF.

The rearrangement uses TRBV25-1 and TRBJ1-6; D is possibly TRBD1 (6 bases). CDR1 and CDR2 (germline): MGHDK, SYGVNS. V lost 6 bases and J 9 bases, leaving 18 bases between the germline ends. This CDR3 has 15 residues. CDR3 DNA: TGTGCCAGCAGATCAACTGGGGGGCAGGGTTCACCCCTCCACTTT. Translating it yields CASRSTGGQGSPLHF.

In DNA, the CDR3 is TGCGCCAGCAGCCAGATAAAAACAGGCTACGAGCAGTACTTC. Protein: CASSQIKTGYEQYF. V usage is TRBV4-1 and J usage is TRBJ2-7, with D perhaps matching TRBD1 (5 bases). V dropped 3 bases and J dropped 3 bases, with 12 bases sitting between them. The CDR3 contains 14 residues. Germline values: CDR1 MGHRA, CDR2 YSYEKL.

This rearrangement joins TRBV19 to TRBJ2-7; the D call may be TRBD1 or TRBD2 (5 bases each). Looked up from germline, CDR1 is LNHDA and CDR2 is SQIVND (reference sequence). This CDR3 spans 13 amino acids. Trimming stripped 2 bases from V and 6 bases from J, with 11 bases between. This CDR3 is CASSIQGVTEQYF. CDR3 coding DNA: TGTGCCAGTAGTATACAGGGAGTCACCGAGCAGTACTTC.

This clone was observed at least ten times. The rearrangement links TRBV5-4 to TRBJ2-3, with 13 bases fitting TRBD2. V shed 4 bases and J 4 bases; nucleotides not matched to a gene: 12. This CDR3 has 18 amino acids. Germline V lookup: CDR1 SGHNT, CDR2 YYREEE (reference sequence). The chain's CDR3 is CASSPDTSGRAPPDTQYF. The CDR3, as DNA: TGTGCCAGCAGCCCTGATACTAGCGGGAGGGCCCCGCCAGATACGCAGTATTTT.

This CDR3 reads CASSQEGGHRGRDFEAFF. CDR3 nucleotide sequence: TGTGCCAGCAGCCAAGAGGGGGGCCACAGGGGGCGCGATTTTGAAGCTTTCTTT. The chain joins TRBV14 to TRBJ1-1; the match to TRBD1 covers 9 bases. The CDR3 loop spans 18 amino acids. J was trimmed by 7 bases and V by 0 bases; bases with no gene match: 15. The V gene's germline CDR1 is SGHDN and CDR2 FVKESK.

Here the CDR3 reads CASSLRQGGSEAFF. Written as DNA, the CDR3 is TGTGCCAGCAGTTTGCGACAGGGGGGGTCTGAAGCTTTCTTT. The chain recombines TRBV27 with TRBJ1-1; 9 nucleotides line up with TRBD1. Per the germline V gene, CDR1 is MNHEY and CDR2 is SMNVEV (reference sequence). The V gene end was trimmed by 3 bases and the J gene end by 6 bases; junction bases not matched to a gene: 5. The CDR3 spans 14 residues.

The J gene is TRBJ2-7, the V gene TRBV6-5; D is unresolved. Germline V gives CDR1 MNHEY, CDR2 SVGAGI. The CDR3 is 12 amino acids. V lost 2 bases, J lost 1 base, and 3 bases lay in between. Here the CDR3 reads CASSYVSYEQYF. The CDR3 DNA reads as TGTGCCAGCAGTTACGTGTCCTACGAGCAGTACTTC.

In its sample, this clone was seen once. The rearrangement links TRBV21-1 to TRBJ1-3; TRBD1 reflects the table's D call only, with no check against the DNA. TRBV21-1 counts as a pseudogene. CDR3 length: 14 amino acids. Here the CDR3 DNA reads TGTGCCAGCCGCAGGGGACAGCGTGGAAACACCATATATTTT. Amino acids: CASRRGQRGNTIYF.

This sequence joins TRBV9 and TRBJ2-3; D is undetermined. CDR3 length equals 16 residues. V lost 0 bases and J 3 bases, leaving 14 bases between the germline ends. Germline CDR1 and CDR2: SGDLS and YYNGEE. The DNA for the CDR3 is TGTGCCAGCAGCGTAGAGTCGATCTTCGGGACAGATACGCAGTATTTT. Translation gives CASSVESIFGTDTQYF.

The rearrangement uses TRBV5-1 and TRBJ2-7, with 8 bases matching TRBD1. The trim removed 6 bases at V and 3 bases at J, leaving 8 bases unmatched. Looked up from germline, CDR1 is SGHRS and CDR2 is YFSETQ. The CDR3 spans 14 residues. The CDR3 region is CASTQGQGGYEQYF. In DNA form, the CDR3 reads TGCGCCAGCACCCAAGGACAGGGAGGCTACGAGCAGTACTTC.

The DNA for the CDR3 is TGTGCCAGTAGTATTGGCTCCTACAATGAGCAGTTCTTC. It encodes CASSIGSYNEQFF. The chain couples TRBV19 to TRBJ2-1; D uncertain. Trimming removed 3 bases at V and 0 bases at J, with 3 bases between. Per the germline V gene, CDR1 is LNHDA and CDR2 is SQIVND (reference sequence). The CDR3 extends over 13 amino acids.

For this clone: A read error may produce the germline difference seen at one junction end. The chain couples TRBV6-5 to TRBJ2-5; the D call may be TRBD1 or TRBD2 (7 bases each). The CDR3 contains 14 residues. Germline V lookup: CDR1 MNHEY, CDR2 SVGAGI. The CDR3: CASSPPQGRETINF. The CDR3, as DNA: TGTGCCAGCAGTCCACCACAGGGGAGGGAGACGATTAACTTC.

J is TRBJ1-1 and V is TRBV14; D is ambiguous. V dropped 1 base and J dropped 5 bases, with 8 bases sitting between them. The CDR3 length is 13 residues. Germline V gene lookup returns CDR1 SGHDN and CDR2 FVKESK. DNA for the CDR3: TGTGCCAGCAGCCAAGGGGCATATACTGAAGCTTTCTTT. Its protein product is CASSQGAYTEAFF.

CDR3 loop: CASSFGPAGSEQYF. The CDR3 nucleotides read TGTGCCAGCAGCTTCGGGCCCGCGGGGAGCGAGCAGTACTTC. The chain couples TRBV7-8 to TRBJ2-7, with D possibly TRBD2 on 6 matching bases. This CDR3 is 14 amino acids long. V was pared by 3 bases and J by 6 bases, with 15 bases between. Looked up from germline, CDR1 is SGHVS and CDR2 is FQNEAQ.

On this clone: Other DNA sequences in the sample encode the same CDR3. V is TRBV6-5 and J is TRBJ1-1; D not certain. Per the germline V gene, CDR1 is MNHEY and CDR2 is SVGAGI. V was shortened by 0 bases and J by 0 bases, with 2 bases between the two germline ends. CDR3 length: 13 amino acids. CDR3 coding DNA: TGTGCCAGCAGTTACTCGGTGAACACTGAAGCTTTCTTT. It codes for CASSYSVNTEAFF.

This sequence joins TRBV5-6 and TRBJ2-3, with D possibly TRBD2 on 5 matching bases. This CDR3 region has 15 residues. Per germline, CDR1 SGHDT and CDR2 YYEEEE. Trimming took off 0 bases at V and 5 bases at J, with 13 bases between the two ends. CDR3 bases: TGTGCCAGCAGCTTGGTCGGCGAGGGAATAGATACGCAGTATTTT. Translated: CASSLVGEGIDTQYF.

By proportion, this clone is medium-sized. V is TRBV2 and J is TRBJ2-7; a possible D gene is TRBD1 (5 bases). Germline CDR1 reads SNHLY; CDR2 reads FYNNEI. V was cut by 2 bases and J by 4 bases, with 15 bases left in between. CDR3 length: 15 residues. CDR3 nucleotides: TGTGCCAGCAGTGAATATCTTTGGACATCTTACGAGCAGTACTTC. It is translated as CASSEYLWTSYEQYF.

This clone is large within its sample. V and J are TRBV4-2 and TRBJ1-2; TRBD1 agrees at 7 bases. The CDR3 is 16 amino acids. Germline assignment: CDR1 LGHNA and CDR2 YNFKEQ. The V segment lost 0 bases and the J segment 3 bases; nucleotides outside the gene matches: 7. This CDR3 reads CASSQDRRDRDYGYTF. The DNA of the CDR3 is TGTGCCAGCAGCCAAGACCGTAGGGACAGAGACTATGGCTACACCTTC.

In this sample, this clone turned up many times. V gene TRBV27 combines with J gene TRBJ1-2; TRBD1 aligns across 9 bases. The CDR3 covers 14 residues. Germline V lookup: CDR1 MNHEY, CDR2 SMNVEV (reference sequence). Trimming cost V 3 bases and J 8 bases; bases outside gene matches: 7. The CDR3 sequence is CASSFGTGSAGYTF. The DNA for the CDR3 is TGTGCCAGCAGTTTCGGGACAGGGAGTGCCGGCTACACCTTC.

This clone was seen a few times. The chain uses TRBV19 and TRBJ2-7; D is perhaps TRBD1 or TRBD2 (5 bases each). Germline V CDR1 and CDR2: LNHDA, SQIVND (reference sequence). CDR3 size: 13 residues. Trimming removed 5 bases at V and 4 bases at J, with 12 bases between. For the CDR3, the DNA is TGTGCCAGTAGTCCGGGGCGAGTGTACGAGCAGTACTTC. Its protein product is CASSPGRVYEQYF.

The chain links TRBV29-1 to TRBJ2-7, with 10 nucleotides matching TRBD2. V shed 6 bases, J shed 7 bases, and the junction held 6 bases outside the gene matches. This CDR3 is 12 amino acids long. Looked up from germline, CDR1 is SQVTM and CDR2 is ANQGSEA. CDR3 sequence (DNA): TGCAGCGTCCTAGCGGGAGCGGGGGAGCAGTACTTC. Translated: CSVLAGAGEQYF.

J is TRBJ1-1 and V is TRBV7-9; D unresolved. V was cut by 4 bases and J by 3 bases, with 3 bases left in between. Per germline, CDR1 SEHNR and CDR2 FQNEAQ (reference sequence). The CDR3 covers 11 residues. CDR3 nucleotide sequence: TGTGCCAGCAGCTCAGACACTGAAGCTTTCTTT. Amino acids: CASSSDTEAFF.

In this sample, this clone turned up many times. V usage is TRBV19 and J usage is TRBJ2-7, with a weak D call TRBD1 (5 bases). This CDR3 comprises 14 residues. V lost 1 base and J lost 0, with 7 bases in between. Germline values: CDR1 LNHDA, CDR2 SQIVND (reference sequence). The CDR3, as DNA: TGTGCCAGTAGTATAGGCACAGGCTCCTACGAGCAGTACTTC. Translation gives CASSIGTGSYEQYF. The full variable domain, its missing parts supplied by reference TRBV19 and TRBJ2-7, is DGGITQSPKYLFRKEGQNVTLSCEQNLNHDAMYWYRQDPGQGLRLIYYSQIVNDFQKGDIAEGYSVSREKKESFPLTVTSAQKNPTAFYLCASSIGTGSYEQYFGPGTRLTVT.

This chain connects TRBV4-1 to TRBJ2-2; perhaps TRBD1 as D (5 bases). V lost 3 bases to trimming and J lost 6 bases, with 14 bases between them. The CDR3 consists of 15 residues. Germline-derived CDR1 and CDR2 are MGHRA and YSYEKL. CDR3 loop: CASSHEYQQAGELFF. The DNA of the CDR3 is TGCGCCAGCAGCCACGAATACCAACAGGCCGGGGAGCTGTTTTTT.